A single sample is the source of the 16 T cell receptor beta chains below, sequenced in a study of T cells after yellow fever vaccination. TCRdb ran MiXCR on the 5' RACE reads and lists one entry per CDR3 protein. The profile shows about 630,000 distinct CDR3 sequences, around an eighth of them singletons. The sequencing here drew on PBMCs, taken on the day of the yellow fever booster vaccination. The receptors here all came from a man aged 25-45 years who received the YFV17D yellow fever vaccine.

This clonotype was counted a few times. The chain joins TRBV6-5 to TRBJ2-1, with D possibly being TRBD1 or TRBD2 (6 bases each). This CDR3 is built from 17 residues. CDR1 and CDR2 from the germline V gene are MNHEY and SVGAGI. V was clipped by 0 bases and J by 4 bases, with 16 bases between them. In DNA, the CDR3 is TGTGCCAGCAGTTACTCGTTCGGGGGCGATTCTTACAATGAGCAGTTCTTC. Residues: CASSYSFGGDSYNEQFF.

This clonotype was seen a few times. The J gene is TRBJ2-7, the V gene TRBV24-1; D not resolved. V shed 3 bases and J shed 0 bases, with 20 bases lying between them. The CDR3 has 18 amino acids. Looked up from germline, CDR1 is KGHDR and CDR2 is SFDVKD. The CDR3 spells CATSDNKIGGNSSYEQYF. CDR3 DNA: TGTGCCACCAGTGATAATAAGATCGGCGGAAATAGCTCCTACGAGCAGTACTTC.

This clonotype was found many times. The genes are TRBV5-6 and TRBJ2-7, with TRBD2 identical over 9 bases. CDR1 SGHDT and CDR2 YYEEEE come from the germline V gene. There are 17 residues in the CDR3. The trim removed 1 base at V and 2 bases at J, leaving 10 bases unmatched. The CDR3 spells CASSLLAGQSGAYEQYF. The CDR3 DNA reads as TGTGCCAGCAGCTTGCTAGCGGGGCAGAGCGGGGCCTACGAGCAGTACTTC.

This clonotype came up a few times. This chain joins TRBV7-3 and TRBJ2-1; D perhaps matches TRBD2 (6 bases). Germline V lookup: CDR1 SGHTA, CDR2 FQGTGA. V dropped 4 bases and J dropped 1 base, with 11 bases sitting between them. This CDR3 has 15 amino acids. CDR3 coding DNA: TGTGCCAGCAGCTGGCGACGGGGGTCCTACAATGAGCAGTTCTTC. Translated, it gives CASSWRRGSYNEQFF.

This clonotype was seen more than once but under ten times. The chain carries TRBV27 and TRBJ1-1, with no clear D. The germline V and J ends were trimmed by 4 bases and 0 bases, with 12 bases remaining between them. The CDR3 extends over 15 amino acids. Germline CDR1 MNHEY, CDR2 SMNVEV (reference sequence). CDR3 amino acids: CASSSPREMNTEAFF. CDR3 DNA sequence: TGTGCCAGCAGTTCCCCGCGGGAGATGAACACTGAAGCTTTCTTT.

This clonotype was recorded a few times. The rearrangement links TRBV29-1 to TRBJ2-7; D gene unclear. From germline, CDR1 is SQVTM and CDR2 ANQGSEA. There are 12 residues in the CDR3. V was shortened by 4 bases and J by 2 bases, with 9 bases between the two germline ends. CDR3 coding DNA: TGCAGCGTTGCCCAGAGGACCTACGAGCAGTACTTC. Translated, it gives CSVAQRTYEQYF.

The V call is TRBV6-6, the J call TRBJ2-1; no clear D. V lost 6 bases to trimming and J lost 8 bases, with 5 bases between them. Germline CDR1 is MNHNY and CDR2 is SVGAGI (reference sequence). This CDR3 comprises 10 residues. CDR3 sequence reads: CASSEYEQFF. The CDR3 DNA sequence: TGTGCCAGCAGCGAATATGAGCAGTTCTTC.

Only a few counts were recorded for this clonotype. V and J are TRBV25-1 and TRBJ2-3; the match to TRBD2 covers 10 bases. There are 16 residues in the CDR3. Per germline, CDR1 MGHDK and CDR2 SYGVNS. V was clipped by 5 bases and J by 2 bases; unmatched bases: 7. The DNA of the CDR3 is TGTGCCAGCAGTAACCCCGGGACTAGCGCCACAGATACGCAGTATTTT. Protein: CASSNPGTSATDTQYF.

The chain links TRBV2 to TRBJ2-1, with 7 bases that match TRBD1. The CDR3 is made up of 14 amino acids. Trimming at V came to 3 bases and at J to 5 bases, leaving 4 bases not matched to a gene. The germline CDR1 and CDR2 sequences are SNHLY and FYNNEI. The CDR3 DNA sequence: TGTGCCAGCAGTGATGGCGGACAGGACAATGAGCAGTTCTTC. Translated, it gives CASSDGGQDNEQFF.

In this sample, this clonotype turned up a few times. V is TRBV11-2 and J is TRBJ2-3, with 10 bases aligning to TRBD2. Per germline, CDR1 SGHAT and CDR2 FQNNGV. Unmatched junction bases numbered 11, after V lost 2 bases and J lost 0 bases. The CDR3 extends over 19 amino acids. The CDR3 DNA reads as TGTGCCAGCAGCTTATTAGGTAGCGGGAGGATATCTAGCACAGATACGCAGTATTTT. Encoded protein: CASSLLGSGRISSTDTQYF.

This clonotype was picked up many times. The chain joins TRBV7-3 to TRBJ2-1; D call uncertain. V dropped 1 base and J dropped 4 bases, with 11 bases sitting between them. Germline CDR1 and CDR2: SGHTA and FQGTGA. The CDR3 consists of 15 residues. The CDR3 region has the DNA TGTGCCAGCAGCTTAAGAGGCGTACGTTACAATGAGCAGTTCTTC. This translates into CASSLRGVRYNEQFF.

The chain carries TRBV6-5 and TRBJ1-5, with D perhaps TRBD1 (6 bases). The germline V gene encodes CDR1 MNHEY and CDR2 SVGAGI. Deletions cut 4 bases from V and 7 bases from J, with 14 bases between. The CDR3 covers 14 residues. This CDR3 is CASSSGQPSQPQHF. The CDR3 coding sequence is TGTGCCAGCAGTTCAGGACAGCCTTCCCAGCCCCAGCATTTT.

The chain joins TRBV5-1 to TRBJ2-7; no reliable D call. V was shortened by 0 bases and J by 7 bases, with 14 bases between the two germline ends. Germline lookup yields CDR1 SGHRS and CDR2 YFSETQ. The CDR3 is made up of 14 amino acids. Here the CDR3 reads CASSLESAHWEQYF. CDR3 DNA sequence: TGCGCCAGCAGCTTGGAATCGGCGCATTGGGAGCAGTACTTC.

The DNA of the CDR3 is TGTGCCAGCAACAAGGGGGAGTCAGGGAATGAGCAGTTCTTC. This encodes CASNKGESGNEQFF. This chain uses TRBV7-9 with TRBJ2-1, with D possibly TRBD1 on 6 matching bases. Trimming took 7 bases from V and 7 from J, leaving 17 bases between them. Germline CDR1 and CDR2: SEHNR and FQNEAQ (reference sequence). The CDR3 runs 14 residues. Full variable domain (rest looked up from reference TRBV7-9 and TRBJ2-1): DTGVSQNPRHKITKRGQNVTFRCDPISEHNRLYWYRQTLGQGPEFLTYFQNEAQLEKSRLLSDRFSAERPKGSFSTLEIQRTEQGDSAMYLCASNKGESGNEQFFGPGTRLTVL.

This clonotype was counted only a few times. The rearrangement joins TRBV4-2 to TRBJ2-4; no clear D. Germline values: CDR1 LGHNA, CDR2 YNFKEQ. V was cut by 0 bases and J by 9 bases, with 18 bases left in between. The CDR3 has 16 amino acids. For the CDR3, the DNA is TGTGCCAGCAGCCAAGATCTCCAGAAGCAATTGGGCATTCAGTACTTC. It specifies CASSQDLQKQLGIQYF.

The genes are TRBV13 and TRBJ1-3; D not certain. CDR1 is PRHDT, CDR2 FYEKMQ, per germline (reference sequence). The CDR3 consists of 14 residues. Trimming took 2 bases from V and 2 from J, leaving 7 bases between them. CDR3 residues: CASSLKVAGNTIYF. The CDR3 DNA follows: TGTGCCAGCAGCTTAAAAGTGGCTGGAAACACCATATATTTT. Drawing the rest from reference TRBV13 and TRBJ1-3, the complete variable domain is AAGVIQSPRHLIKEKRETATLKCYPIPRHDTVYWYQQGPGQDPQFLISFYEKMQSDKGSIPDRFSAQQFSDYHSELNMSSLELGDSALYFCASSLKVAGNTIYFGEGSWLTVV.